A selection of T cell receptor beta chains follows, all from one sample in a study of cytotoxic CD8 clonotypes in ibrutinib-treated CLL. Sequenced by immunoSEQ multiplex PCR; TCRdb stores in-frame clones only, minus some. This table has 150,000 or so clones, around 82% appearing once. The sample here was PBMCs, taken after 36 months of ibrutinib treatment. The receptors shown here come from a human donor with chronic lymphocytic leukemia. Each CDR3 is given with its conserved first and last residue. Fields, in order: V gene, J gene, CDR3 protein.

TRBV6-5	TRBJ1-6	CASSYSRVVLNSPLHF
TRBV5-1	TRBJ1-3	CASSLRGLAGNTIYF
TRBV28	TRBJ1-5	CASSPVDQPQHF
TRBV6-1	TRBJ2-7	CASSDLASGTYEQYF
TRBV6-1	TRBJ2-3	CASSVIRTGADTQYF
TRBV5-5	TRBJ2-6	CASSLSGANVLTF
TRBV10-2	TRBJ2-7	CASSDSGRSSYEQYF
TRBV7-8	TRBJ1-1	CASSPRRNTEAFF
TRBV29-1	TRBJ2-4	CSVEGGTGGNIQYF
TRBV18	TRBJ1-5	CASSQGNSNQPQHF
TRBV30	TRBJ2-7	CAWSTTGLAATTNEQYF
TRBV6-6	TRBJ2-1	CASSTREFSREQFF
TRBV25-1	TRBJ2-7	CASSPSYEQYF
TRBV4-1	TRBJ1-5	CASSPPTGQGRSNQPQHF
TRBV23-1	TRBJ1-5	CASSSRTGGNQPQHF
TRBV11-2	TRBJ1-2	CASSLLPGGDYGYTF
TRBV28	TRBJ1-5	CASSFFRQSQHF
TRBV19	TRBJ1-3	CASSIPGNTIYF
TRBV9	TRBJ2-7	CASSEGPLYEQYF